These 22 T cell receptor beta chains came from one sample sequenced in a study of blood T cell repertoires in COVID-19. Sequenced by immunoSEQ multiplex PCR; TCRdb stores in-frame clones only, minus some. Of about 250,000 clones listed, about 82% were seen once; the top ten hold approximately 9.6%. Sequencing was done on a sample of PBMCs or T cells enriched from blood (not recorded which). Source of these receptors: a woman aged 45-59 years with acute COVID-19.

The chain employs TRBV5-4 and TRBJ2-5; D gene uncertain. This CDR3 contains 13 residues. V lost 5 bases and J lost 2, with 10 bases in between. Germline assignment: CDR1 SGHNT and CDR2 YYREEE (reference sequence). The CDR3 DNA is TGTGCCAGCAGGATTGGCAGTCAAGAGACCCAGTACTTC. Translation: CASRIGSQETQYF.

V gene TRBV24-1 combines with J gene TRBJ2-2; D is possibly TRBD1 (5 bases). V lost 12 bases and J 2 bases, leaving 9 bases between the germline ends. In germline, CDR1 is KGHDR, CDR2 SFDVKD. The CDR3 spans 12 residues. As DNA, the CDR3 is TGTGCCTCTCAGGGAAACACCGGGGAGCTGTTTTTT. As protein: CASQGNTGELFF.

The rearrangement uses TRBV5-1 and TRBJ2-3; perhaps TRBD2 as D (5 bases). The V and J ends lost 4 bases and 0 bases respectively, with 9 bases between them. Germline loops: CDR1 SGHRS, CDR2 YFSETQ. CDR3 length equals 14 residues. The CDR3 here is CASSPWTSTDTQYF. As DNA, the CDR3 is TGCGCCAGCAGCCCGTGGACTAGCACAGATACGCAGTATTTT.

On this clone itself: This sample includes further DNA sequences coding for the same CDR3. The chain is built from TRBV5-1 and TRBJ1-5, with a possible D match to TRBD1 (5 bases). In germline, CDR1 is SGHRS, CDR2 YFSETQ. V shed 0 bases and J shed 4 bases, with 8 bases lying between them. The CDR3 consists of 14 residues. CDR3 nucleotides: TGCGCCAGCAGCTTGGCCGGGGGAAATCAGCCCCAGCATTTT. The encoded protein is CASSLAGGNQPQHF.

The chain couples TRBV5-1 to TRBJ2-7, with D maybe TRBD1 (5 bases). Germline assignment: CDR1 SGHRS and CDR2 YFSETQ. The V end lost 0 bases, the J end lost 5 bases, and 9 bases lay between the germline ends. There are 13 residues in the CDR3. The CDR3 DNA reads as TGCGCCAGCAGCTTGGGCCAGGGCCACGAGCAGTACTTC. It is translated as CASSLGQGHEQYF.

The chain uses TRBV4-1 and TRBJ1-1; D is unresolved. V was pared by 1 base and J by 1 base, with 19 bases between. The CDR3 spans 18 residues. CDR1 and CDR2 from the germline V gene are MGHRA and YSYEKL. For the CDR3, the DNA is TGCGCCAGCAGCCAAGTGAGAGGTATGGCCGCCCCGAACACTGAAGCTTTCTTT. It codes for CASSQVRGMAAPNTEAFF.

This chain joins TRBV6-5 and TRBJ1-2, with 11 bases aligning to TRBD1. From germline, CDR1 is MNHEY and CDR2 SVGAGI. With 6 bases clipped from V and 4 bases from J, the junction kept 4 bases outside the gene matches. The CDR3 contains 14 residues. In DNA form, the CDR3 reads TGTGCCAGCAGCAGGACAGGGGGCGTCTATGGCTACACCTTC. Amino acid sequence: CASSRTGGVYGYTF.

The CDR3 DNA follows: TGCGCCAGCAGCTTGGAGCGCCCAACGCCAGATACGCAGTATTTT. Its protein is CASSLERPTPDTQYF. J is TRBJ2-3 and V is TRBV5-1; D gene unclear. Germline V gene lookup returns CDR1 SGHRS and CDR2 YFSETQ. The CDR3 runs to 15 residues. V was trimmed by 0 bases and J by 4 bases, leaving 12 bases between them.

CDR3 sequence (DNA): TGTGCCAGTCAACAGGGCTTAGTCTCTGGGGCCAACGTCCTGACTTTC. Its protein product is CASQQGLVSGANVLTF. The V call is TRBV19, the J call TRBJ2-6, with D possibly being TRBD1 (6 bases). The CDR3 is 16 residues long. Germline CDR1 is LNHDA and CDR2 is SQIVND (reference sequence). With 8 bases removed from V and 0 bases from J, the gap between germline ends came to 14 bases.

This CDR3 is CASSQTFGGRGMKDYGYTF. Here the CDR3 DNA reads TGTGCCAGCAGTCAGACGTTCGGGGGCAGGGGGATGAAAGACTATGGCTACACCTTC. The genes are TRBV6-2 or TRBV6-3 and TRBJ1-2; TRBD1 aligns across 7 bases. The trim removed 5 bases at V and 3 bases at J, leaving 21 bases unmatched. This CDR3 comprises 19 residues. Germline CDR1 and CDR2: MNHEY and SVGEGT.

The J gene is TRBJ2-1, the V gene TRBV30; 9 bases align to TRBD2. This CDR3 has 14 residues. J was trimmed by 5 bases and V by 4 bases; bases with no gene match: 6. CDR1 GTSNPN and CDR2 SVGIG come from the germline V gene (reference sequence). Written as DNA, the CDR3 is TGTGCCTGGAATTTAGCGGGGGCCCACAATGAGCAGTTCTTC. It encodes CAWNLAGAHNEQFF.

The V call is TRBV10-3, the J call TRBJ2-2; D is uncertain. This CDR3 has 14 amino acids. In germline, CDR1 is ENHRY, CDR2 SYGVKD. The V end lost 8 bases, the J end lost 0 bases, and 10 bases lay between the germline ends. The CDR3 reads CAIEQFANTGELFF. The CDR3 DNA reads TGTGCCATCGAACAGTTCGCGAACACCGGGGAGCTGTTTTTT.

As for this clone: This CDR3 is also generated by other DNA sequences in the sample. This sequence joins TRBV5-4 and TRBJ1-5, with 11 bases fitting TRBD1. CDR3 size: 14 residues. Per the germline V gene, CDR1 is SGHNT and CDR2 is YYREEE (reference sequence). Germline trimming cut 4 bases from V and 6 bases from J; bases unmatched to any gene: 3. The CDR3 region has the DNA TGTGCCAGCAGCCGGGACAGGGGGAGTCAGCCCCAGCATTTT. Translating it yields CASSRDRGSQPQHF.

CDR3 nucleotide sequence: TGTGCCAGCAGCTTCCCAGGGGCGCATGGCTACACCTTC. This sequence encodes CASSFPGAHGYTF. V usage is TRBV7-6 and J usage is TRBJ1-2; D possibly corresponds to TRBD1 (6 bases). Trimming took 3 bases from V and 6 from J, leaving 11 bases between them. The CDR3 has 13 residues. CDR1 SGHVS and CDR2 FNYEAQ come from the germline V gene.

The V and J genes are TRBV6-5 and TRBJ2-7; D gene uncertain. This CDR3 has 13 amino acids. Germline V CDR1 and CDR2: MNHEY, SVGAGI. V shed 0 bases and J shed 6 bases, with 9 bases lying between them. CDR3 nucleotide sequence: TGTGCCAGCAGTTACTCGAATAGTCTCGAGCAGTACTTC. It is translated as CASSYSNSLEQYF.

The chain recombines TRBV2 with TRBJ2-5, with no clear D. CDR3 length: 14 amino acids. The V end was cut by 4 bases, the J end by 0 bases, with 9 bases between. CDR1 is SNHLY and CDR2 is FYNNEI in the germline V gene. CDR3 sequence: CASSGQSHQETQYF. The CDR3 DNA follows: TGTGCCAGCAGTGGGCAGTCCCACCAAGAGACCCAGTACTTC.

The chain combines TRBV2 with TRBJ1-2, with 11 bases matching TRBD1. The CDR3 has 15 residues. CDR1 and CDR2 from the germline V gene are SNHLY and FYNNEI. The V and J ends lost 4 bases and 7 bases, in that order; junction bases with no gene match: 8. This CDR3 is CASSGPSDRGLGYTF. As DNA, the CDR3 is TGTGCCAGCAGTGGGCCCTCGGACAGGGGGCTTGGCTACACCTTC.

The table lists this clone with a count of one. V and J are TRBV7-8 and TRBJ2-1; D gene ambiguous. V lost 2 bases, J lost 6 bases, and 8 bases lay in between. Germline V gene sequence: CDR1 SGHVS, CDR2 FQNEAQ. This CDR3 region has 13 residues. The CDR3 loop is CASSLMGINEQFF. The CDR3 DNA is TGTGCCAGCAGCTTAATGGGCATCAATGAGCAGTTCTTC.

The chain recombines TRBV6-5 with TRBJ1-2; 7 bases line up with TRBD1. Looked up from germline, CDR1 is MNHEY and CDR2 is SVGAGI. The length of the CDR3 is 14 residues. The ends lost 6 bases at V and 2 bases at J; junction bases unmatched: 6. The CDR3 DNA reads as TGTGCCAGCAGGCCGGGACAGTGGAACTATGGCTACACCTTC. This sequence encodes CASRPGQWNYGYTF.

The rearrangement uses TRBV29-1 and TRBJ2-5, with D perhaps TRBD1 (7 bases). This CDR3 contains 16 residues. Trimming removed 1 base at V and 2 bases at J, with 17 bases between. The V gene's germline CDR1 is SQVTM and CDR2 ANQGSEA. CDR3 loop: CSVEGPRGTVQETQYF. CDR3 bases: TGCAGCGTTGAAGGGCCGCGCGGGACAGTTCAAGAGACCCAGTACTTC.

V is TRBV20-1 and J is TRBJ1-1; D is ambiguous. The length of the CDR3 is 13 residues. The ends were cut back, 3 bases at V and 0 bases at J, with 8 bases in the middle. Germline values: CDR1 DFQATT, CDR2 SNEGSKA (reference sequence). The CDR3 DNA is TGCAGTGCTAGTCAGGTCATGAACACTGAAGCTTTCTTT. It encodes CSASQVMNTEAFF.

J is TRBJ1-6 and V is TRBV19; D might be TRBD1 (6 bases). CDR3 length: 15 residues. CDR1 and CDR2 (germline): LNHDA, SQIVND (reference sequence). The ends were cut back, 10 bases at V and 7 bases at J, with 20 bases in the middle. The CDR3 here is CATKGVSDRNSPLHF. Here the CDR3 DNA reads TGTGCCACCAAGGGGGTCTCAGATAGGAATTCACCCCTCCACTTT.